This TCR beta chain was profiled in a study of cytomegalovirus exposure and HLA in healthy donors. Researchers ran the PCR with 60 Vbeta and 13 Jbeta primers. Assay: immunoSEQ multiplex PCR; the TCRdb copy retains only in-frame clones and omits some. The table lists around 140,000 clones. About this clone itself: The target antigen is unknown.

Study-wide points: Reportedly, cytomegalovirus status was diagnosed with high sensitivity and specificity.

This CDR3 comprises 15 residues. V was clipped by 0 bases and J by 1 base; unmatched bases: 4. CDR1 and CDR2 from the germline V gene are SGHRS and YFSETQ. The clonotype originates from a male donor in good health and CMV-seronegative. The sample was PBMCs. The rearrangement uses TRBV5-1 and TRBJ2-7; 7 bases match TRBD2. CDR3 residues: CASSLELARSYEQYF. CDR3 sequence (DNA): TGCGCCAGCAGCTTGGAACTAGCGCGATCCTACGAGCAGTACTTC.